These T cell receptor beta chains were read from a single sample in a study of T cells in Graves' hyperthyroidism and ophthalmopathy. TCRdb independently ran MiXCR on the multiplex PCR reads; one entry per CDR3 protein. The repertoire holds approximately 400,000 distinct CDR3 sequences, with 15% to 17% as singletons. Sequencing was performed on blood. Receptors were obtained from a woman in her late teens or twenties with Graves' hyperthyroidism. Each CDR3 is given with its conserved first and last residue. The order of the fields is J gene, clone size, V gene, D gene, CDR3 protein, CDR3 DNA. D genes are given only for firm matches. Rows give clone size only sometimes, using once, few, many, or a class for an expanded clone.

j_gene: TRBJ2-7; abundance: NA; v_gene: TRBV13; d_gene: NA; CDR3aa: CASSPPTRPYEQYF; CDR3nt: TGTGCCAGCAGCCCACCTACTAGGCCCTACGAGCAGTACTTC
j_gene: TRBJ1-1; abundance: once; v_gene: TRBV20-1; d_gene: TRBD1; CDR3aa: CSARAGTGGNTEAFF; CDR3nt: TGCAGTGCTAGAGCCGGGACAGGGGGCAACACTGAAGCTTTCTTT
j_gene: TRBJ1-5; abundance: many; v_gene: TRBV20-1; d_gene: NA; CDR3aa: CSASALTGNQPQHF; CDR3nt: TGCAGTGCGTCGGCCCTAACGGGCAATCAGCCCCAGCATTTT
j_gene: TRBJ2-3; abundance: NA; v_gene: TRBV30; d_gene: NA; CDR3aa: CAWARDGNTQYF; CDR3nt: TGTGCCTGGGCCCGGGACGGCAATACGCAGTATTTT
j_gene: TRBJ2-5; abundance: many; v_gene: TRBV12-3/TRBV12-4; d_gene: NA; CDR3aa: CASSFAGLLAGHQETQYF; CDR3nt: TGTGCCAGCAGTTTCGCAGGACTGCTGGCGGGTCACCAAGAGACCCAGTACTTC
j_gene: TRBJ1-1; abundance: few; v_gene: TRBV25-1; d_gene: NA; CDR3aa: CASSGKGTEAFF; CDR3nt: TGTGCCAGCAGTGGCAAAGGCACTGAAGCTTTCTTT
j_gene: TRBJ1-2; abundance: many; v_gene: TRBV18; d_gene: TRBD1; CDR3aa: CASSPSDRGRRGYTF; CDR3nt: TGTGCCAGCTCACCCTCCGACAGGGGGAGGAGAGGCTACACCTTC
j_gene: TRBJ1-5; abundance: NA; v_gene: TRBV28; d_gene: TRBD1; CDR3aa: CASRIVGQGDNQPQHF; CDR3nt: TGTGCCAGCAGGATAGTGGGACAGGGTGACAATCAGCCCCAGCATTTT
j_gene: TRBJ2-7; abundance: many; v_gene: TRBV18; d_gene: TRBD2; CDR3aa: CASSPFKSGGTIYEQYF; CDR3nt: TGTGCCAGCTCACCATTTAAGTCGGGAGGGACGATCTACGAGCAGTACTTC
j_gene: TRBJ2-2; abundance: NA; v_gene: TRBV24-1; d_gene: NA; CDR3aa: CATSGFAGVTPGTGELFF; CDR3nt: TGTGCCACCAGTGGGTTCGCAGGGGTCACCCCCGGAACCGGGGAGCTGTTTTTT
j_gene: TRBJ2-3; abundance: many; v_gene: TRBV24-1; d_gene: NA; CDR3aa: CATSELRGRTDTQYF; CDR3nt: TGTGCCACCAGTGAGCTAAGAGGGCGCACAGATACGCAGTATTTT
j_gene: TRBJ2-1; abundance: many; v_gene: TRBV30; d_gene: TRBD1; CDR3aa: CAWNGQGYRSYNEQFF; CDR3nt: TGTGCCTGGAACGGACAGGGCTACCGCTCCTACAATGAGCAGTTCTTC
j_gene: TRBJ1-3; abundance: NA; v_gene: TRBV19; d_gene: NA; CDR3aa: CASRNSGNTIYF; CDR3nt: TGTGCCAGTAGGAACTCTGGAAACACCATATATTTT
j_gene: TRBJ2-4; abundance: NA; v_gene: TRBV5-6; d_gene: TRBD2; CDR3aa: CASSLDPGGRLAKNIQYF; CDR3nt: TGTGCCAGCAGCTTGGACCCGGGGGGGAGGTTGGCCAAAAACATTCAGTACTTC
j_gene: TRBJ2-3; abundance: many; v_gene: TRBV7-3; d_gene: NA; CDR3aa: CASSLSPPRDTQYF; CDR3nt: TGTGCCAGCAGCTTATCCCCCCCGAGGGATACGCAGTATTTT
j_gene: TRBJ2-5; abundance: many; v_gene: TRBV29-1; d_gene: NA; CDR3aa: CSAERKETQYF; CDR3nt: TGCAGCGCTGAAAGGAAAGAGACCCAGTACTTC
j_gene: TRBJ2-1; abundance: many; v_gene: TRBV10-3; d_gene: NA; CDR3aa: CAISESNRVNNNEQFF; CDR3nt: TGTGCCATCAGTGAGTCGAACCGGGTAAACAACAATGAGCAGTTCTTC
j_gene: TRBJ1-5; abundance: many; v_gene: TRBV15; d_gene: NA; CDR3aa: CATAPSHSNQPQHF; CDR3nt: TGTGCCACCGCCCCCAGCCATAGCAATCAGCCCCAGCATTTT
j_gene: TRBJ1-3; abundance: many; v_gene: TRBV7-8; d_gene: TRBD1; CDR3aa: CASSLVDRGGNTIYF; CDR3nt: TGTGCCAGCAGCTTAGTTGACAGGGGTGGAAACACCATATATTTT
j_gene: TRBJ2-3; abundance: many; v_gene: TRBV5-1; d_gene: TRBD2; CDR3aa: CASTERGGTDTQYF; CDR3nt: TGCGCCAGCACTGAGCGGGGGGGCACAGATACGCAGTATTTT
j_gene: TRBJ2-1; abundance: NA; v_gene: TRBV20-1; d_gene: TRBD2; CDR3aa: CSATGTSGAANEQFF; CDR3nt: TGCAGTGCTACCGGGACTAGCGGGGCCGCCAATGAGCAGTTCTTC
j_gene: TRBJ2-3; abundance: many; v_gene: TRBV7-2; d_gene: TRBD2; CDR3aa: CASSSGGGLDTQYF; CDR3nt: TGTGCCAGCAGCTCTGGGGGGGGGTTAGATACGCAGTATTTT
j_gene: TRBJ2-2; abundance: NA; v_gene: TRBV6-1; d_gene: NA; CDR3aa: CASKTGNTGEPFF; CDR3nt: TGTGCCAGCAAAACCGGGAACACCGGGGAGCCGTTTTTT
j_gene: TRBJ1-5; abundance: many; v_gene: TRBV20-1; d_gene: TRBD1; CDR3aa: CSAREGTVPNQPQHF; CDR3nt: TGCAGTGCTAGAGAGGGGACAGTCCCCAATCAGCCCCAGCATTTT
j_gene: TRBJ1-2; abundance: many; v_gene: TRBV20-1; d_gene: NA; CDR3aa: CSASSGENGYTF; CDR3nt: TGCAGTGCTAGCTCGGGGGAAAATGGCTACACCTTC
j_gene: TRBJ2-1; abundance: NA; v_gene: TRBV10-3; d_gene: NA; CDR3aa: CAITSWKYNEQFF; CDR3nt: TGTGCCATCACAAGCTGGAAATACAATGAGCAGTTCTTC
j_gene: TRBJ2-7; abundance: few; v_gene: TRBV6-1; d_gene: NA; CDR3aa: CASSRPGGSYEQYF; CDR3nt: TGTGCCAGCAGCCGCCCTGGGGGATCCTACGAGCAGTACTTC
j_gene: TRBJ2-1; abundance: NA; v_gene: TRBV29-1; d_gene: TRBD2; CDR3aa: CSVEALGLAGGPGYNEQFF; CDR3nt: TGCAGCGTTGAAGCATTAGGACTAGCGGGGGGGCCTGGATACAATGAGCAGTTCTTC
j_gene: TRBJ2-2; abundance: many; v_gene: TRBV2; d_gene: NA; CDR3aa: CASSYERPPGELFF; CDR3nt: TGTGCCAGCAGCTACGAGCGCCCACCCGGGGAGCTGTTTTTT
j_gene: TRBJ2-7; abundance: many; v_gene: TRBV20-1; d_gene: TRBD1; CDR3aa: CSAGSGTGGRYEQYF; CDR3nt: TGCAGTGCTGGCTCCGGGACAGGGGGCAGGTACGAGCAGTACTTC
j_gene: TRBJ2-5; abundance: NA; v_gene: TRBV20-1; d_gene: TRBD2; CDR3aa: CSAWTREEQETQYF; CDR3nt: TGCAGTGCCTGGACTAGGGAGGAACAAGAGACCCAGTACTTC
j_gene: TRBJ1-1; abundance: many; v_gene: TRBV30; d_gene: NA; CDR3aa: CAWSGDGPSAEAFF; CDR3nt: TGTGCCTGGAGTGGGGACGGGCCATCCGCTGAAGCTTTCTTT
j_gene: TRBJ1-1; abundance: NA; v_gene: TRBV7-8; d_gene: NA; CDR3aa: CASSFTVRTEAFF; CDR3nt: TGTGCCAGCAGCTTCACTGTGAGAACTGAAGCTTTCTTT
j_gene: TRBJ2-4; abundance: many; v_gene: TRBV30; d_gene: NA; CDR3aa: CAWSRGAQNIQYF; CDR3nt: TGTGCCTGGAGTCGGGGGGCACAAAACATTCAGTACTTC
j_gene: TRBJ2-5; abundance: NA; v_gene: TRBV28; d_gene: TRBD2; CDR3aa: CASSFYGGSGQETQYF; CDR3nt: TGTGCCAGCAGTTTTTACGGCGGGAGCGGACAAGAGACCCAGTACTTC
j_gene: TRBJ1-2; abundance: many; v_gene: TRBV20-1; d_gene: NA; CDR3aa: CSARLGGLGYTF; CDR3nt: TGCAGTGCTAGATTAGGGGGTCTTGGCTACACCTTC
j_gene: TRBJ1-5; abundance: many; v_gene: TRBV12-3/TRBV12-4; d_gene: NA; CDR3aa: CASSYRGGGNQPQHF; CDR3nt: TGTGCCAGCAGTTATCGGGGTGGGGGCAATCAGCCCCAGCATTTT